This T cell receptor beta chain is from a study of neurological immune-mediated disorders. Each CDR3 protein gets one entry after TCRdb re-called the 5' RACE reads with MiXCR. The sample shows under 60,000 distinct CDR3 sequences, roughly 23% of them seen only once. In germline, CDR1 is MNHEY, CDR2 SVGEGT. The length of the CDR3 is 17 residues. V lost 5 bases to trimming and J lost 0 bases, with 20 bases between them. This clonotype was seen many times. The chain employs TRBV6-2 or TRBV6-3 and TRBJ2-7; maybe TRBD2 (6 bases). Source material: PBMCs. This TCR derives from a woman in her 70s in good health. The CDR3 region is CASSTTLGEASSYEQYF. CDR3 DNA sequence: TGTGCCAGCAGTACGACCCTGGGGGAGGCGAGCTCCTACGAGCAGTACTTC.